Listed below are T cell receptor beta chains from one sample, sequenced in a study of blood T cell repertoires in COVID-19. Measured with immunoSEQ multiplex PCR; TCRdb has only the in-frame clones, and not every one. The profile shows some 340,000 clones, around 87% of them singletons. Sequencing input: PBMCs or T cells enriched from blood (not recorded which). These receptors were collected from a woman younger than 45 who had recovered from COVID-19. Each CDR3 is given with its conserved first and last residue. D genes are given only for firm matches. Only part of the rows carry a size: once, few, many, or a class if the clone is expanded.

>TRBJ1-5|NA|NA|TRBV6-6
CASSWTENQPQHF
TGTGCCAGCAGTTGGACAGAGAATCAGCCCCAGCATTTT
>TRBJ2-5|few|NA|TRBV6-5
CASSFGGRETQYF
TGTGCCAGCAGTTTTGGGGGCAGGGAGACCCAGTACTTC
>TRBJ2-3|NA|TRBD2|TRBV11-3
CASSHGGAGDTQYF
TGTGCCAGCAGCCACGGGGGGGCAGGAGATACGCAGTATTTT
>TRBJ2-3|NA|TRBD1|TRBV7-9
CASSLATGVPTDTQYF
TGTGCCAGCAGCTTAGCCACAGGGGTCCCCACAGATACGCAGTATTTT
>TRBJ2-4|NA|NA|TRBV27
CASSFGQGMTNIQYF
TGTGCCAGCAGTTTCGGGCAGGGGATGACAAACATTCAGTACTTC
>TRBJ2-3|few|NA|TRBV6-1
CASSVLELNPSTDTQYF
TGTGCCAGCAGTGTTTTAGAACTAAACCCAAGCACAGATACGCAGTATTTT
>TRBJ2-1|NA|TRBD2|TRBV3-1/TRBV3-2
CASSLLAGGNNEQFF
TGTGCCAGCAGTCTTCTAGCGGGGGGTAACAATGAGCAGTTCTTC
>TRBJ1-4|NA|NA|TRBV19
CASSIHFGGTQTVWPNEKLFF
TGTGCCAGTAGTATCCATTTCGGCGGGACCCAGACCGTGTGGCCTAATGAAAAACTGTTTTTT
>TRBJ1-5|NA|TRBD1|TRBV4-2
CASSQVGQGFGNQPQHF
TGTGCCAGCAGCCAAGTGGGACAGGGGTTTGGCAATCAGCCCCAGCATTTT
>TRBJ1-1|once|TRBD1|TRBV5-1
CASSPMRQGLNTEAFF
TGCGCCAGCAGCCCTATGCGACAGGGTTTGAACACTGAAGCTTTCTTT
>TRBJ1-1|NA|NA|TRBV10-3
CAIREELNTEAFF
TGTGCCATCAGAGAAGAGTTGAACACTGAAGCTTTCTTT
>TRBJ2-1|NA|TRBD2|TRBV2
CASSEYGGGATYNEQFF
TGTGCCAGCAGTGAATACGGCGGGGGGGCCACCTACAATGAGCAGTTCTTC
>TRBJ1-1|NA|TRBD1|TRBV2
CASSAGRGIPFF
TGTGCCAGCAGTGCGGGCAGGGGGATACCTTTCTTT
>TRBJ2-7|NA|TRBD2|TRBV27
CASSFLTSAASGYEQYF
TGTGCCAGCAGTTTCTTGACTAGCGCGGCGTCGGGCTACGAGCAGTACTTC
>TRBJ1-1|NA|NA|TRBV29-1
CSVVQGYTEAFF
TGCAGCGTGGTACAGGGATACACTGAAGCTTTCTTT
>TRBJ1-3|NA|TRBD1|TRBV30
CAWSVGRGNTIYF
TGTGCCTGGAGTGTTGGCAGGGGGAACACCATATATTTT
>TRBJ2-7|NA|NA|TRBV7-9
CASSPFKGGTTPNF
TGTGCCAGCAGCCCCTTCAAAGGGGGGACTACCCCGAACTTC
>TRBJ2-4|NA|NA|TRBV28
CASGGLAKNIQYF
TGTGCCAGCGGGGGGTTAGCCAAAAACATTCAGTACTTC
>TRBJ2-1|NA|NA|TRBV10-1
CASSESIGANEQFF
TGCGCCAGCAGTGAGTCGATAGGGGCCAATGAGCAGTTCTTC
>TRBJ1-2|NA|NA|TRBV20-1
CSASWQGKYGYTF
TGCAGTGCTAGTTGGCAGGGGAAGTATGGCTACACCTTC
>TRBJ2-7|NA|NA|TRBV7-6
CASSPEGPIYEQYF
TGTGCCAGCAGCCCGGAGGGACCGATCTACGAGCAGTACTTC
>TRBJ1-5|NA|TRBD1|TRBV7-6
CASSLRARGQDQPQHF
TGTGCCAGCAGCTTGCGAGCCAGGGGGCAAGATCAGCCCCAGCATTTT
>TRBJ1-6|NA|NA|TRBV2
CASSRTVNSPLHF
TGTGCCAGCAGTAGGACAGTTAATTCACCCCTCCACTTT
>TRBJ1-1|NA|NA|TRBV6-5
CASTGGQGAFF
TGTGCCAGCACCGGAGGGCAGGGAGCTTTCTTT
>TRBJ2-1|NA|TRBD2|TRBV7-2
CASSSMTSALYNEQFF
TGTGCCAGCAGCTCCATGACTAGCGCTCTCTACAATGAGCAGTTCTTC
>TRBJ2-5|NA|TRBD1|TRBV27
CASSPGTVETQYF
TGTGCCAGCAGTCCAGGGACAGTAGAGACCCAGTACTTC
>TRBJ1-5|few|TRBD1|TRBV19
CASSIALGTASYSNQPQHF
TGTGCCAGTAGTATAGCCCTCGGGACAGCTTCTTATAGCAATCAGCCCCAGCATTTT
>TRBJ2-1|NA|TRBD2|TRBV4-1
CASSPSEKGLFEQFF
TGCGCCAGCAGCCCATCGGAGAAGGGACTATTTGAGCAGTTCTTC
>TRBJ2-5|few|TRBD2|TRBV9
CASSPGLAFQETQYF
TGTGCCAGCAGCCCGGGACTAGCATTTCAGGAGACCCAGTACTTC
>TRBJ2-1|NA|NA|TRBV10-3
CAIAGIGDNEQFF
TGTGCCATCGCGGGTATCGGTGACAATGAGCAGTTCTTC
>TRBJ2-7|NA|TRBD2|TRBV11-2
CASSFDRLAGQREQYF
TGTGCCAGCAGCTTCGACAGACTAGCGGGCCAGAGGGAGCAGTACTTC
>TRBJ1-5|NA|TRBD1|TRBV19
CASSTLQGAEQPQHF
TGTGCCAGTAGTACCTTGCAGGGGGCTGAGCAGCCCCAGCATTTT
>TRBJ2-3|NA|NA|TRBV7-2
CASTVGGGAADTQYF
TGTGCCAGCACCGTGGGGGGGGGCGCGGCAGATACGCAGTATTTT
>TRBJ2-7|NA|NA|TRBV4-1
CASSQAYLPGSSYEQYF
TGCGCCAGCAGCCAAGCCTATCTCCCGGGGAGCTCCTACGAGCAGTACTTC
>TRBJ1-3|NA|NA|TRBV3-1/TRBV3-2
CASSRGPAGGNTIYF
TGTGCCAGCAGCCGGGGGCCAGCCGGTGGAAACACCATATATTTT
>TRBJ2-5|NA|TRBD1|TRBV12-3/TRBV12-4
CASSSGGGETQYF
TGTGCCAGCAGTTCAGGGGGCGGGGAGACCCAGTACTTC
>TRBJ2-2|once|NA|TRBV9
CASSVTVPPNTGELFF
TGTGCCAGCAGCGTAACAGTCCCCCCGAACACCGGGGAGCTGTTTTTT
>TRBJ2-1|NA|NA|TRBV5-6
CASSLLDSTYNEQFF
TGTGCCAGCAGCTTGTTGGACTCCACCTACAATGAGCAGTTCTTC
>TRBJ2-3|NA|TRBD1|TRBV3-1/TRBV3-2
CASSQVTGGTQYF
TGTGCCAGCAGCCAAGTGACAGGGGGTACGCAGTATTTT
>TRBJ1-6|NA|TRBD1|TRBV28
CASSPSQGWNSPLHF
TGTGCCAGCAGTCCATCACAGGGGTGGAATTCACCCCTCCACTTT
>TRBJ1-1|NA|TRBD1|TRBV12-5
CASGSGTGAEAFF
TGTGCTAGTGGTTCCGGGACAGGGGCTGAAGCTTTCTTT
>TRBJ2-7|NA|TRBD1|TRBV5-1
CASRGQTTYEQYF
TGCGCCAGCAGGGGACAGACCACCTACGAGCAGTACTTC